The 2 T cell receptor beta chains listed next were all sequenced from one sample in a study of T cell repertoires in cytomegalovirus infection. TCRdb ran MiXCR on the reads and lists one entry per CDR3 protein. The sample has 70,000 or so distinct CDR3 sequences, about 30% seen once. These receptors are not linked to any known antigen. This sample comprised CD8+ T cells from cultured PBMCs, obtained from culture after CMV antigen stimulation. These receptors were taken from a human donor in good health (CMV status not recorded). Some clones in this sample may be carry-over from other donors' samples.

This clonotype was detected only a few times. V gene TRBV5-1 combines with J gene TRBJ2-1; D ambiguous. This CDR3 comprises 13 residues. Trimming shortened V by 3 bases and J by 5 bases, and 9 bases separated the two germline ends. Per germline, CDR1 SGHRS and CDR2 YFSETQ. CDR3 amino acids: CASSSWQDNEQFF. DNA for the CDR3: TGCGCCAGCAGCTCCTGGCAGGACAATGAGCAGTTCTTC.

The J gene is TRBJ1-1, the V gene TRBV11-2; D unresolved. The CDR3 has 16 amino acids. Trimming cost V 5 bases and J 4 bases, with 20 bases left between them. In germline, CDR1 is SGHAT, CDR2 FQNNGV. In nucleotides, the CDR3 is TGTGCCAGCAGCCATTTATTAGGGCAAAACGGCACTGAAGCTTTCTTT. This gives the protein CASSHLLGQNGTEAFF.